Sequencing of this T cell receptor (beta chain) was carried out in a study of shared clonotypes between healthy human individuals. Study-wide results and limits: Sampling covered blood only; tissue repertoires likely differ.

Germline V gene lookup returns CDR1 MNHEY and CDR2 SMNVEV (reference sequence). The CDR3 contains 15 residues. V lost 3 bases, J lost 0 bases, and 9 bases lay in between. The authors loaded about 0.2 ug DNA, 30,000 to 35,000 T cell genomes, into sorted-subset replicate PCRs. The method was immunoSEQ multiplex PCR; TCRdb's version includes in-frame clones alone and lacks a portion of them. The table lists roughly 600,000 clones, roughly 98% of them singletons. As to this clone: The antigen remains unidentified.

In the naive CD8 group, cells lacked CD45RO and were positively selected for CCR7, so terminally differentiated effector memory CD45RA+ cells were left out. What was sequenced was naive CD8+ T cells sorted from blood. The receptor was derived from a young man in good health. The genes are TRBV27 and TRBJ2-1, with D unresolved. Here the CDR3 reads CASSFDVSSYNEQFF. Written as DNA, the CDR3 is TGTGCCAGCAGTTTCGACGTGAGCTCCTACAATGAGCAGTTCTTC.